These T cell receptor beta chains were read from a single sample in a study of radiotherapy plus CTLA-4 blockade in lung cancer. The table came from immunoSEQ multiplex PCR; TCRdb's copy has only in-frame clones and leaves some out. This table holds about 66,000 clones, approximately 83% found once. Sequenced here: peripheral blood, sampled from a patient treated with radiotherapy plus ipilimumab. The receptors were gathered from a human donor with non-small cell lung cancer who had a partial response to radiotherapy plus ipilimumab. Each CDR3 is given with its conserved first and last residue. A D gene is named only where the DNA matches it firmly. Some rows mark clone size as missing; the rest say once, few, many or name a class of expanded clone.

clone_size | d_call | j_call | v_call | cdr3_aa | cdr3_nt
. | . | TRBJ1-1 | TRBV5-1 | CASTRGGENTEAFF | TGCGCCAGCACTCGGGGAGGGGAGAACACTGAAGCTTTCTTT
few | . | TRBJ2-6 | TRBV7-9 | CASSLLYSGANVLTF | TGTGCCAGCAGCTTACTTTACTCTGGGGCCAACGTCCTGACTTTC
. | . | TRBJ1-4 | TRBV18 | CASSPSRVGPANEKLFF | TGTGCCAGCTCCCCGAGCAGGGTGGGCCCAGCTAATGAAAAACTGTTTTTT
. | TRBD1 | TRBJ1-3 | TRBV30 | CAWTTGVSGNTIYF | TGTGCCTGGACCACAGGGGTTAGTGGAAACACCATATATTTT
. | TRBD1 | TRBJ1-5 | TRBV10-3 | CAIAAGTGGGNQPQHF | TGTGCCATAGCGGCCGGGACAGGGGGCGGCAATCAGCCCCAGCATTTT
. | . | TRBJ2-3 | TRBV28 | CATIGGRTDTQYF | TGTGCCACCATCGGAGGGCGAACGGATACGCAGTATTTT
few | . | TRBJ1-1 | TRBV20-1 | CSAPGYSEAFF | TGCAGTGCGCCAGGGTACAGTGAAGCTTTCTTT
. | . | TRBJ1-4 | TRBV25-1 | CASSRGLGEKLFF | TGTGCCAGCAGCAGGGGATTGGGTGAAAAACTGTTTTTT
. | TRBD2 | TRBJ2-7 | TRBV30 | CAWSVGGSSYEQYF | TGTGCCTGGAGTGTGGGGGGGTCGTCCTACGAGCAGTACTTC
. | . | TRBJ1-3 | TRBV7-6 | CASSLMSGSGNTIYF | TGTGCCAGCAGCTTAATGTCGGGCTCTGGAAACACCATATATTTT
. | . | TRBJ2-2 | TRBV7-3 | CASSLEEEGELFF | TGTGCCAGCAGCTTGGAGGAGGAAGGGGAGCTGTTTTTT
. | . | TRBJ1-2 | TRBV28 | CASSPLSDSYGYTF | TGTGCCAGCAGTCCCCTAAGTGACAGCTATGGCTACACCTTC
. | . | TRBJ2-2 | TRBV7-9 | CASSRDTDTGELFF | TGTGCCAGCAGCCGGGACACCGACACCGGGGAGCTGTTTTTT
. | TRBD1 | TRBJ2-4 | TRBV19 | CASSTTGGEKGSAKNIQYF | TGTGCCAGTAGTACCACAGGGGGCGAAAAAGGGTCGGCCAAAAACATTCAGTACTTC
. | TRBD1 | TRBJ2-7 | TRBV28 | CASSSTDRVTYEQYF | TGTGCCAGCAGTTCCACAGACAGGGTGACCTACGAGCAGTACTTC
. | TRBD2 | TRBJ2-5 | TRBV7-2 | CASSLREGLPETQYF | TGTGCCAGCAGCTTAAGGGAGGGGCTGCCAGAGACCCAGTACTTC
. | . | TRBJ1-3 | TRBV27 | CASSPNRGARSGNTIYF | TGTGCCAGCAGTCCCAACCGTGGGGCCCGCTCTGGAAACACCATATATTTT
once | . | TRBJ2-5 | TRBV18 | CASTTGQETQYF | TGTGCCAGCACCACCGGGCAAGAGACCCAGTACTTC
. | TRBD2 | TRBJ2-1 | TRBV7-3 | CASSQFSGSSQFF | TGTGCCAGCAGTCAATTTAGCGGGAGTTCGCAGTTCTTC
. | . | TRBJ1-3 | TRBV7-8 | CASSLVSGNTIYF | TGTGCCAGCAGCTTAGTGTCGGGGAACACCATATATTTT
. | TRBD1 | TRBJ1-2 | TRBV18 | CASSPLDRGPNYGYTF | TGTGCCAGCTCACCGCTCGACAGGGGGCCTAACTATGGCTACACCTTC
. | . | TRBJ1-1 | TRBV5-1 | CASSSGIPSTEAFF | TGCGCCAGCAGCTCAGGGATCCCGAGCACTGAAGCTTTCTTT
. | . | TRBJ2-2 | TRBV2 | CASTRDSEISGELFF | TGTGCCAGCACCCGGGACTCCGAGATCTCCGGGGAGCTGTTTTTT
. | . | TRBJ1-1 | TRBV25-1 | CASSEPGRVSEAFF | TGTGCCAGCAGTGAACCAGGCAGGGTAAGTGAAGCTTTCTTT
. | TRBD1 | TRBJ1-3 | TRBV10-2 | CASRDPGQMAGNTIYF | TGCGCCAGCAGGGATCCGGGACAGATGGCTGGAAACACCATATATTTT